One T cell receptor (beta chain) is described in this entry. Generated by immunoSEQ multiplex PCR, the TCRdb table keeps only in-frame clones and is missing some. The data hold around 370,000 clones, with around nine tenths observed a single time. This record belongs to a study of blood T cell repertoires in COVID-19. Study context: The United States, Italy and Spain provided the acute and convalescent COVID-19 samples. PBMCs, B-cell-depleted T cells, or T cells were the source of the cDNA or gDNA that made up the material.

The CDR3 sequence is 12 residues long. Germline CDR1 reads PRHDT; CDR2 reads FYEKMQ (reference sequence). The V and J ends lost 3 bases and 9 bases respectively, with 6 bases between them. Followed longitudinally, the Seattle patients had been enrolled during active infection. The sample consisted of peripheral blood. The TCR sequence derives from a woman in her 70s with COVID-19, enrolled during active disease. This chain uses TRBV13 with TRBJ1-6; D unresolved. In DNA, the CDR3 is TGTGCCAGCAGCTTCCCGGGTTCACCCCTCCACTTT. Its translation is CASSFPGSPLHF.